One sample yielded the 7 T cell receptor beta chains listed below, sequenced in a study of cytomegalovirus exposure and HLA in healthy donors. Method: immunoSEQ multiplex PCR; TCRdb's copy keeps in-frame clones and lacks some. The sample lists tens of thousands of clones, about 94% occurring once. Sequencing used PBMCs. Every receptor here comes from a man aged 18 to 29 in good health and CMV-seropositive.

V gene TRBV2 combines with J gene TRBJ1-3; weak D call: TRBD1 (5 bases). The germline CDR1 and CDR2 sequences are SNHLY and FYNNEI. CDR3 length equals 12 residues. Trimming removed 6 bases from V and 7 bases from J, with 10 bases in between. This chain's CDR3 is CASSGHWNTIYF. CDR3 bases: TGTGCCAGCAGCGGACATTGGAACACCATATATTTT.

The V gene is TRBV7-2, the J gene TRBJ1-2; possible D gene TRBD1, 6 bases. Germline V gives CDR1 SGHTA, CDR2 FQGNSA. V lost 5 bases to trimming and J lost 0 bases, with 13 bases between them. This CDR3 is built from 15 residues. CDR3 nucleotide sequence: TGTGCCAGCAGCCCCCGGACAGAGCCTAACTATGGCTACACCTTC. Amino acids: CASSPRTEPNYGYTF.

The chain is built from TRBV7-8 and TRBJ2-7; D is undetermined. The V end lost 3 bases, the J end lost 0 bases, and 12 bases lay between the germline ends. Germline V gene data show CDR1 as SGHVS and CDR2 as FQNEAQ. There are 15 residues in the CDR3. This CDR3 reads CASSFRSGDSYEQYF. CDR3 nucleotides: TGTGCCAGCAGCTTCAGATCTGGAGACTCCTACGAGCAGTACTTC.

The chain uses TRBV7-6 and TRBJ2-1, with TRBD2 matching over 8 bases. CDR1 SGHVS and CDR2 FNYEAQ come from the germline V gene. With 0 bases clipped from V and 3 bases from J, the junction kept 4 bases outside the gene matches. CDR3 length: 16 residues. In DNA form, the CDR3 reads TGTGCCAGCAGCTTAGCGCCGGGAGGGAGCTACAATGAGCAGTTCTTC. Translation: CASSLAPGGSYNEQFF.

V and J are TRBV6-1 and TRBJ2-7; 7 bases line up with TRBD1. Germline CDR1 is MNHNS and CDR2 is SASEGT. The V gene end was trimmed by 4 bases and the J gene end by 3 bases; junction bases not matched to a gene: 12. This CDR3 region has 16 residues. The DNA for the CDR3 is TGTGCCAGCAGTGCTTCGGGACAGCTGCCTCTCTACGAGCAGTACTTC. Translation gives CASSASGQLPLYEQYF.

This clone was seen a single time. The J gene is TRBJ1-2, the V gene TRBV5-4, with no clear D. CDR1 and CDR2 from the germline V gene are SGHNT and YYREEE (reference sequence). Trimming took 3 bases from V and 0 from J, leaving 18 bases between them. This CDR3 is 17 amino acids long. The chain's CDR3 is CASSSTWAVTTNYGYTF. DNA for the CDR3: TGTGCCAGCAGCTCAACCTGGGCAGTGACTACTAACTATGGCTACACCTTC. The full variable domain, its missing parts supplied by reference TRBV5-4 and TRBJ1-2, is ETGVTQSPTHLIKTRGQQVTLRCSSQSGHNTVSWYQQALGQGPQFIFQYYREEENGRGNFPPRFSGLQFPNYSSELNVNALELDDSALYLCASSSTWAVTTNYGYTFGSGTRLTVV.

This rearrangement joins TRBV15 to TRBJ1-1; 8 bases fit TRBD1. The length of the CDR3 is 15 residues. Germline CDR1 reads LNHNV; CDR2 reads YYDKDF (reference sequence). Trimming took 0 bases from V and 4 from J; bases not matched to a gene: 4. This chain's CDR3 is CATSRDQDRVTEAFF. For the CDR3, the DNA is TGTGCCACCAGCAGAGATCAGGACAGGGTCACTGAAGCTTTCTTT.